This T cell receptor (beta chain) comes out of a study of blood T cell repertoires in COVID-19. Study overall: Italy, Spain and the United States were the sources of the convalescent and acute COVID-19 samples. Sources were T cells, B-cell-depleted T cells, or PBMCs; the material itself was cDNA or gDNA.

This CDR3 region has 16 residues. V lost 1 base to trimming and J lost 4 bases; unmatched junction nucleotides: 8. CDR1 and CDR2 from the germline V gene are SGHKS and YYEKEE (reference sequence). Under the authors' procedure: Scientists estimated how many nucleated cells there were by amplifying reference gene primers. Measured with immunoSEQ multiplex PCR; TCRdb has only the in-frame clones, and not every one. V and J calls and clone size follow that table, whereas D and trimming were derived from the DNA. The sample has about 100,000 clones, 85% seen once. The TCR sequence derives from a human donor in a cohort sampled during active COVID-19. Sequencing was carried out using peripheral blood. The chain recombines TRBV5-5 with TRBJ1-1; 9 bases are shared with TRBD1. CDR3 loop: CASSLSWTGALTEAFF. The CDR3 nucleotides are TGTGCCAGCAGCTTGTCCTGGACAGGGGCCCTCACTGAAGCTTTCTTT.